The 14 T cell receptor beta chains below were found in one sample sequenced in a study of blood T cells in healthy people across ages. The authors ran a second PCR of 7 to 11 cycles using a sample-barcoded 5' primer and a J-beta primer mix. TCRdb reanalysed the 5' RACE reads using MiXCR and keeps one entry per CDR3 protein. The sample yields some 710,000 distinct CDR3 sequences, 22% seen once. What was sequenced was blood. These receptors were obtained from a man aged 65-85 years in good health.

The V gene is TRBV12-3 or TRBV12-4, the J gene TRBJ2-5; D is undetermined. The CDR3 has 14 amino acids. The ends were cut back, 6 bases at V and 2 bases at J, with 13 bases in the middle. CDR3 loop: CASSRGPRQETQYF. The CDR3 nucleotides are TGTGCCAGCAGCCGAGGACCCCGGCAAGAGACCCAGTACTTC.

This rearrangement joins TRBV13 to TRBJ1-2; no clear D. Germline V gene lookup returns CDR1 PRHDT and CDR2 FYEKMQ (reference sequence). The CDR3 consists of 15 residues. V lost 7 bases and J 1 base, leaving 16 bases between the germline ends. The CDR3 is CASTQHWPFNYGYTF. The CDR3 nucleotides are TGTGCCAGCACCCAACACTGGCCGTTTAACTATGGCTACACCTTC. Looking up the rest from reference TRBV13 and TRBJ1-2 gives the full variable domain: AAGVIQSPRHLIKEKRETATLKCYPIPRHDTVYWYQQGPGQDPQFLISFYEKMQSDKGSIPDRFSAQQFSDYHSELNMSSLELGDSALYFCASTQHWPFNYGYTFGSGTRLTVV.

In its sample, this clonotype was seen a few times. The chain employs TRBV6-4 and TRBJ2-2; D may match TRBD1 or TRBD2 (5 bases each). V was cut by 6 bases and J by 3 bases, with 14 bases left in between. Germline assignment: CDR1 MRHNA and CDR2 SNTAGT. CDR3 length: 15 residues. The CDR3 region has the DNA TGTGCCAGCAGCCCCGGGACGGTGGACACCGGGGAGCTGTTTTTT. Its protein product is CASSPGTVDTGELFF.

The chain uses TRBV28 and TRBJ2-1; D gene uncertain. The tail of the sequence fits TRBJ2-7 better, so the J call may be wrong. The CDR3 has 14 residues. Per germline, CDR1 MDHEN and CDR2 SYDVKM. Here the CDR3 reads CASARGRIPYEQYF. DNA for the CDR3: TGTGCCAGCGCTAGAGGCAGGATCCCCTACGAGCAGTACTTC.

The table lists this clonotype with a few counts. This chain uses TRBV29-1 with TRBJ2-5; TRBD1 aligns across 8 bases. The CDR3 totals 14 residues. The trim removed 8 bases at V and 0 bases at J, leaving 8 bases unmatched. Germline V gene lookup returns CDR1 SQVTM and CDR2 ANQGSEA. CDR3 sequence (DNA): TGCAGCATACGACAGGGGAGTTACCAAGAGACCCAGTACTTC. Protein: CSIRQGSYQETQYF.

This clonotype was seen a handful of times. V gene TRBV20-1 combines with J gene TRBJ1-2; the D is unclear. This CDR3 is 13 amino acids long. Germline-derived CDR1 and CDR2 are DFQATT and SNEGSKA (reference sequence). With 3 bases removed from V and 0 bases from J, the gap between germline ends came to 8 bases. The CDR3 coding sequence is TGCAGTGCTAGCCCCTCAGCTAACTATGGCTACACCTTC. Its translation: CSASPSANYGYTF.

This clonotype was counted between two and nine times. This sequence joins TRBV3-1 and TRBJ1-2, with a possible D match to TRBD1 (6 bases). The CDR3 runs 12 residues. V was pared by 4 bases and J by 7 bases, with 10 bases between. Germline loops: CDR1 LGHDT, CDR2 YNNKEL (reference sequence). The CDR3 sequence is CASSPNRAGYTF. DNA of the CDR3: TGTGCCAGCAGCCCCAACAGGGCTGGCTACACCTTC.

Many counts were recorded for this clonotype. This sequence joins TRBV7-9 and TRBJ2-5, with D perhaps TRBD2 (6 bases). The V gene's germline CDR1 is SEHNR and CDR2 FQNEAQ (reference sequence). The germline V and J ends were trimmed by 0 bases and 4 bases, with 9 bases remaining between them. The CDR3 spans 14 residues. The CDR3 nucleotides are TGTGCCAGCAGCTTAGCAGGAGGGGTAGAGACCCAGTACTTC. Translating gives CASSLAGGVETQYF.

This clonotype was seen at least ten times. CDR3 nucleotide sequence: TGTGCCATCAGTGAGGACAGGGGGCCCACTGAAGCTTTCTTT. Protein: CAISEDRGPTEAFF. The chain is built from TRBV10-3 and TRBJ1-1; 10 bases are a match to TRBD1. After removal of 2 bases from V and 4 bases from J, the junction contained 1 base not matched to a gene. CDR1 and CDR2 (germline): ENHRY, SYGVKD. CDR3 size: 14 residues.

V usage is TRBV11-1 and J usage is TRBJ2-7; TRBD1 might be the D (6 bases). The tail of the sequence fits TRBJ2-1 better, so the J call may be wrong. Germline V CDR1 and CDR2: SGHAT, FQDESV (reference sequence). This CDR3 spans 15 amino acids. Written as DNA, the CDR3 is TGTGCCAGCAGCCTTAGGGACACCGCGTTCAATGAGCAGTTCTTC. It is translated as CASSLRDTAFNEQFF.

The J gene is TRBJ2-3, the V gene TRBV28; TRBD1 matches at 7 bases. The V gene end was trimmed by 8 bases and the J gene end by 2 bases; junction bases not matched to a gene: 13. The CDR3 extends over 16 amino acids. Germline assignment: CDR1 MDHEN and CDR2 SYDVKM. CDR3 region: CASSLLMRGHTDTQYF. CDR3 coding DNA: TGTGCCAGCTCACTTCTGATGAGGGGGCACACAGATACGCAGTATTTT.

There are many counts of this clonotype. V usage is TRBV20-1 and J usage is TRBJ1-4; D is possibly TRBD1 (6 bases). Trimming removed 0 bases at V and 4 bases at J, with 12 bases between. The germline V gene encodes CDR1 DFQATT and CDR2 SNEGSKA (reference sequence). This CDR3 comprises 15 residues. In DNA, the CDR3 is TGCAGTGCTAGAGATCAAAGGACAGATAATGAAAAACTGTTTTTT. Protein product: CSARDQRTDNEKLFF.

V and J are TRBV21-1 and TRBJ2-1; the table's TRBD1 call for D was not verified on the DNA. TRBV21-1 is designated a pseudogene. This CDR3 has 15 residues. CDR3: CARNDPGHCYNEQFF. The CDR3 DNA is TGTGCCAGGAATGATCCGGGACACTGCTACAATGAGCAGTTCTTC.

The chain has TRBV5-1 and TRBJ2-3; no clear D. V was trimmed by 1 base and J by 1 base, leaving 7 bases between them. Germline V gene sequence: CDR1 SGHRS, CDR2 YFSETQ. The CDR3 contains 14 residues. CDR3 bases: TGCGCCAGCAGCTTGCAGCTGGGCACAGATACGCAGTATTTT. This translates into CASSLQLGTDTQYF.